These 24 T cell receptor beta chains originate from one sample sequenced in a study of molecular identifiers for immune sequencing clone quantification. TCRdb reprocessed the PCR reads with MiXCR, giving one entry per CDR3 protein. The sample gives about 510,000 distinct CDR3 sequences, around 21% of which show up once; more than 0.8% is in the top ten. The source material was naive CD8+ T cells from blood, with Jurkat cell RNA spiked in. Documented subset: FACS-sorted CD8+CD4-CCR7+CD45RA+ naive T cells. The receptors derive from a human donor in good health. Some libraries in this study had Jurkat cell RNA spiked in.

This clonotype was seen repeatedly, ten times or more. The chain is built from TRBV13 and TRBJ1-1; D unresolved. CDR1 PRHDT and CDR2 FYEKMQ come from the germline V gene (reference sequence). V was pared by 4 bases and J by 1 base, with 10 bases between. This CDR3 contains 14 residues. CDR3 loop: CASSSILGNTEAFF. The CDR3, as DNA: TGTGCCAGCAGCTCAATCTTGGGGAACACTGAAGCTTTCTTT.

This clonotype has at least ten counts. V is TRBV7-6 and J is TRBJ2-3; 8 positions agree with TRBD2. Losses at the gene ends were 5 bases for V and 1 base for J; bases not matched to a gene: 5. Germline values: CDR1 SGHVS, CDR2 FNYEAQ. The CDR3 has 15 amino acids. The CDR3 DNA reads TGTGCCAGCAGCCCCAGCGGGGGACGCACAGATACGCAGTATTTT. Its protein product is CASSPSGGRTDTQYF.

The rearrangement links TRBV5-1 to TRBJ2-3; possible D gene TRBD2, 5 bases. In germline, CDR1 is SGHRS, CDR2 YFSETQ. This CDR3 region has 15 residues. The ends were cut back, 0 bases at V and 4 bases at J, with 12 bases in the middle. CDR3: CASSLASGWSDTQYF. DNA for the CDR3: TGCGCCAGCAGCTTGGCATCGGGGTGGTCAGATACGCAGTATTTT.

V and J are TRBV19 and TRBJ1-5; D is uncertain. The CDR3 is 16 residues long. The germline gives CDR1 LNHDA, CDR2 SQIVND (reference sequence). V lost 0 bases and J 10 bases, leaving 19 bases between the germline ends. In DNA, the CDR3 is TGTGCCAGTAGTATAGATCTTTTTCCGACCAGCAAACCCCAGCATTTT. Translation gives CASSIDLFPTSKPQHF.

The chain joins TRBV30 to TRBJ2-7, with a tentative D call TRBD1 (5 bases). CDR3 length: 13 amino acids. Germline V lookup: CDR1 GTSNPN, CDR2 SVGIG (reference sequence). The CDR3 here is CAGRAGASYEQYF. The CDR3 nucleotides read TGTGCTGGCAGGGCAGGCGCTTCCTACGAGCAGTACTTC.

Details on this clonotype: The junction departs from the called germline gene at one end, perhaps through a read error. This sequence joins TRBV30 and TRBJ2-3; TRBD2 might be the D (5 bases). The CDR3 is 14 amino acids. CDR1 and CDR2 from the germline V gene are GTSNPN and SVGIG (reference sequence). CDR3 sequence reads: CAWAEGQSTDTQYF. CDR3 DNA: TGTGCCTGGGCAGAGGGCCAAAGCACAGATACGCAGTATTTC.

As regards this clonotype: A read error is possible here, since a much larger clone lies one base away. V usage is TRBV13 and J usage is TRBJ1-4; unclear D gene. The CDR3 has 13 amino acids. CDR1 and CDR2 (germline): PRHDT, FYEKMQ (reference sequence). Deletions cut 4 bases from V and 12 bases from J, with 15 bases between. The CDR3 sequence is CASSSVVVGELFF. The CDR3 bases are TGTGCCAGCAGCTCAGTCGTGGTTGGGGAACTGTTTTTT.

Comment on this clonotype: At one end the junction does not follow the germline gene, possibly because of a read error. The chain uses TRBV6-5 and TRBJ1-6, with D possibly TRBD1 on 5 matching bases. This CDR3 comprises 18 residues. CDR1 MNHEY and CDR2 SVGAGI come from the germline V gene. The CDR3 loop is CVSSFGTDPGSYNSPLHF. The CDR3 DNA sequence: TGTGTCAGCAGTTTCGGGACGGACCCCGGCTCCTATAATTCACCCCTCCACTTT.

CDR3 residues: CASSPYDPWGSQPQHF. The DNA of the CDR3 is TGTGCCAGCAGTCCATACGATCCCTGGGGTAGTCAGCCCCAGCATTTT. The rearrangement uses TRBV12-3 or TRBV12-4 and TRBJ1-5; D ambiguous. Trimming removed 5 bases at V and 6 bases at J, with 20 bases between. The length of the CDR3 is 16 residues.

This clonotype showed up many times. The chain employs TRBV28 and TRBJ2-6; weak D call: TRBD2 (5 bases). The germline V gene has CDR1 MDHEN and CDR2 SYDVKM. The germline V and J ends were trimmed by 3 bases and 1 base, with 7 bases remaining between them. The CDR3 contains 15 residues. The CDR3, as DNA: TGTGCCAGCAGTTTCACGGGGTCTGGGGCCAACGTCCTGACTTTC. This sequence encodes CASSFTGSGANVLTF.

The chain joins TRBV2 to TRBJ1-1; maybe TRBD1 (5 bases). Germline CDR1 reads SNHLY; CDR2 reads FYNNEI. The CDR3 sequence is 13 residues long. V lost 6 bases to trimming and J lost 0 bases, with 8 bases between them. CDR3 bases: TGTGCCAGCAGGGGGACGGTGAACACTGAAGCTTTCTTT. It is translated as CASRGTVNTEAFF. The variable domain in full, completed from reference TRBV2 and TRBJ1-1, reads EPEVTQTPSHQVTQMGQEVILRCVPISNHLYFYWYRQILGQKVEFLVSFYNNEISEKSEIFDDQFSVERPDGSNFTLKIRSTKLEDSAMYFCASRGTVNTEAFFGQGTRLTVV.

This clonotype was counted ten times or more. The CDR3 sequence is CASLTGTGAVEETQYF. CDR3 nucleotide sequence: TGTGCCAGCTTGACCGGGACAGGGGCCGTTGAAGAGACCCAGTACTTC. The J gene is TRBJ2-5, the V gene TRBV28, with 10 bases fitting TRBD1. Germline V gene data show CDR1 as MDHEN and CDR2 as SYDVKM. Trimming removed 8 bases from V and 3 bases from J; junction bases left unmatched: 12. This CDR3 region has 16 residues.

This clonotype was detected many times. The chain couples TRBV20-1 to TRBJ2-5; no firm D call. Deletions cut 1 base from V and 3 bases from J, with 9 bases between. Germline assignment: CDR1 DFQATT and CDR2 SNEGSKA (reference sequence). This CDR3 comprises 13 residues. CDR3 protein: CSARVQIEETQYF. The CDR3 DNA is TGCAGTGCTAGAGTACAGATCGAAGAGACCCAGTACTTC.

Comment on this clonotype: A much larger clone differs by one base, so this may be a read error. The rearrangement links TRBV28 to TRBJ2-3; possibly TRBD1 for D (5 bases). CDR1 is MDHEN, CDR2 SYDVKM, per germline. The CDR3 loop spans 12 amino acids. For the CDR3, the DNA is TGTGCCCGCAGTTTGACAGTAGATACGCAGTATTTT. Translating gives CARSLTVDTQYF.

This clonotype has more than one count but fewer than ten. V and J are TRBV4-2 and TRBJ2-1, with D maybe TRBD2 (6 bases). The CDR3 covers 12 residues. V lost 2 bases to trimming and J lost 10 bases, with 9 bases between them. Germline CDR1 and CDR2: LGHNA and YNFKEQ. CDR3 sequence reads: CASSQSGVEQFF. In DNA, the CDR3 is TGTGCCAGCAGCCAATCGGGAGTCGAGCAGTTCTTC.

In its sample, this clonotype was seen many times. The chain combines TRBV28 with TRBJ2-3; no clear D. The V and J ends lost 6 bases and 6 bases respectively, with 10 bases between them. The CDR3 is made up of 12 amino acids. Germline V CDR1 and CDR2: MDHEN, SYDVKM. CDR3 in DNA: TGTGCCAGCAGCTTACTGGAGGATACGCAGTATTTT. As protein: CASSLLEDTQYF.

This clonotype was seen a single time. The chain combines TRBV19 with TRBJ1-1, with TRBD1 matching over 10 bases. Germline lookup yields CDR1 LNHDA and CDR2 SQIVND (reference sequence). V lost 3 bases to trimming and J lost 2 bases; unmatched junction nucleotides: 3. The CDR3 has 15 amino acids. The CDR3 loop is CASSMTGGANTEAFF. The CDR3, as DNA: TGTGCCAGTAGTATGACAGGGGGCGCCAACACTGAAGCTTTCTTT.

As regards this clonotype: A read error may be the cause here, since a much bigger clone is one base away. The CDR3 here is CSAPTGRPMNTKAFF. DNA of the CDR3: TGCAGTGCTCCTACAGGGAGACCCATGAACACTAAAGCTTTCTTT. The chain is built from TRBV20-1 and TRBJ1-1, with D tentatively TRBD1 (6 bases). CDR1 and CDR2 (germline): DFQATT, SNEGSKA (reference sequence). The CDR3 contains 15 residues.

The V call is TRBV11-2, the J call TRBJ2-1; D is possibly TRBD2 (6 bases). Germline values: CDR1 SGHAT, CDR2 FQNNGV. The CDR3 runs 17 residues. Trimming removed 8 bases at V and 0 bases at J, with 20 bases between. This CDR3 is CASDPREGRSSYNEQFF. CDR3 DNA sequence: TGTGCCAGCGACCCTCGGGAAGGGAGGAGCTCCTACAATGAGCAGTTCTTC.

This clonotype has only a few counts. An end of the junction does not agree with germline; a read error may underlie this. The V and J genes are TRBV20-1 and TRBJ2-7, with 9 bases fitting TRBD1. The germline V gene encodes CDR1 DFQATT and CDR2 SNEGSKA (reference sequence). The CDR3 loop spans 15 amino acids. DNA of the CDR3: TGCAGTGCTAGGGACAGGGGATCGGCGGGGGACGAGCGGTACTTC. Its protein product is CSARDRGSAGDERYF.

On this clonotype itself: A read error is possible here, since a much larger clone lies one base away. V is TRBV7-8 and J is TRBJ2-3; D is undetermined. CDR3 length: 15 residues. Per germline, CDR1 SGHVS and CDR2 FQNEAQ. For the CDR3, the DNA is TGTGCCTGCAGCTTAGGTGGAGACTGGGCAGATACGCAGTATTTT. Its translation is CACSLGGDWADTQYF.

This clonotype has a handful of counts. V is TRBV7-9 and J is TRBJ1-2; the D is unclear. CDR1 is SEHNR, CDR2 FQNEAQ, per germline (reference sequence). The CDR3 covers 16 residues. Deletions cut 0 bases from V and 4 bases from J, with 15 bases between. The CDR3 nucleotides read TGTGCCAGCAGCTTAGCGGTGGAGGCTCGGTTCTATGGCTACACCTTC. Translating gives CASSLAVEARFYGYTF.

The V gene is TRBV7-9, the J gene TRBJ1-5; 9 positions agree with TRBD1. Germline CDR1 is SEHNR and CDR2 is FQNEAQ (reference sequence). The CDR3 consists of 13 residues. V dropped 8 bases and J dropped 5; count of bases not matched to a gene: 4. CDR3: CASGQGNDQPQHF. The CDR3 nucleotides are TGTGCCAGCGGACAGGGGAACGATCAGCCCCAGCATTTT.

This clonotype was recorded a few times. The genes are TRBV7-3 and TRBJ2-5, with TRBD1 identical over 7 bases. The V gene end was trimmed by 5 bases and the J gene end by 3 bases; junction bases not matched to a gene: 21. CDR1 and CDR2 (germline): SGHTA, FQGTGA. The CDR3 is 19 residues long. The CDR3 reads CASSLQPIGTAPLEETQYF. CDR3 bases: TGTGCCAGCAGCCTCCAGCCGATAGGGACAGCCCCATTGGAAGAGACCCAGTACTTC.